The 15 T cell receptor beta chains reported below all come from one sample, sequenced in a study of Tregs in tolerant kidney transplant recipients (dated by TCRdb to the late 2010s). The transplants used related donors with nonmyeloablative bone marrow transplantation, and mixed chimerism in the human trials was transient. Libraries were prepared through the immunoSEQ multiplex PCR assay. TCRdb took this table from immuneACCESS and kept in-frame rearrangements with V and J called. Such tables lack part of the clones; where checked against another copy, unresolved V genes explain under half of the gap, and the rest is unexplained. In this sample the table shows 81,000 or so clones, 75% to 95% of which occur a single time. The ten most abundant clones make up 1.5% to 2% of the sample. The sequences come from CD4+ T cells from blood (PBMCs), collected 24 months after the transplant. The receptors shown here come from a human patient who received a combined kidney and bone marrow transplant. Once a transplant has taken place, some T cells may be donor derived.

The chain has TRBV9 and TRBJ2-1; tentatively, D is TRBD1 (6 bases). CDR3 size: 14 residues. Germline lookup yields CDR1 SGDLS and CDR2 YYNGEE. Trimming shortened V by 2 bases and J by 3 bases, and 9 bases separated the two germline ends. This CDR3 is CASSVRGSYNEQFF. In DNA, the CDR3 is TGTGCCAGCAGCGTTAGGGGGAGCTACAATGAGCAGTTCTTC.

The J gene is TRBJ2-7, the V gene TRBV19, with TRBD2 matching 8 bases. J gave up 4 bases and V 2 bases, and 7 bases lay outside the gene matches. Germline values: CDR1 LNHDA, CDR2 SQIVND (reference sequence). This CDR3 spans 15 amino acids. The CDR3 sequence is CASSITASGHYEQYF. The CDR3 DNA reads as TGTGCCAGTAGTATAACGGCTAGCGGGCATTACGAGCAGTACTTC. The whole variable domain, filled in from reference TRBV19 and TRBJ2-7, reads DGGITQSPKYLFRKEGQNVTLSCEQNLNHDAMYWYRQDPGQGLRLIYYSQIVNDFQKGDIAEGYSVSREKKESFPLTVTSAQKNPTAFYLCASSITASGHYEQYFGPGTRLTVT.

The chain has TRBV7-2 and TRBJ2-2; D unresolved. V was trimmed by 3 bases and J by 6 bases, leaving 8 bases between them. There are 13 residues in the CDR3. Germline CDR1 and CDR2: SGHTA and FQGNSA. The CDR3 DNA reads TGTGCCAGCAGCTTGTCCGTATCCGGGGAGCTGTTTTTT. Translated: CASSLSVSGELFF.

The CDR3 here is CASSLQGNEKLFF. CDR3 nucleotides: TGTGCCAGCAGCTTACAGGGTAATGAAAAACTGTTTTTT. The chain combines TRBV7-2 with TRBJ1-4; tentative D call: TRBD1 (5 bases). Germline V gene data show CDR1 as SGHTA and CDR2 as FQGNSA. Deletions cut 2 bases from V and 4 bases from J, with 5 bases between. The CDR3 sequence is 13 residues long.

The chain combines TRBV11-2 with TRBJ2-1, with 9 nucleotides matching TRBD2. After removal of 4 bases from V and 6 bases from J, the junction contained 7 bases not matched to a gene. Germline V gene lookup returns CDR1 SGHAT and CDR2 FQNNGV. The CDR3 contains 15 residues. CDR3 sequence: CASSSSGNRVNEQFF. The CDR3 nucleotides read TGTGCCAGCAGCTCTAGCGGGAACAGGGTCAATGAGCAGTTCTTC. The full variable domain, its missing parts supplied by reference TRBV11-2 and TRBJ2-1, is EAGVAQSPRYKIIEKRQSVAFWCNPISGHATLYWYQQILGQGPKLLIQFQNNGVVDDSQLPKDRFSAERLKGVDSTLKIQPAKLEDSAVYLCASSSSGNRVNEQFFGPGTRLTVL.

The chain joins TRBV11-2 to TRBJ2-5, with D unresolved. Germline V gene lookup returns CDR1 SGHAT and CDR2 FQNNGV. CDR3 length: 13 residues. Trimming shortened V by 1 base and J by 4 bases, and 7 bases separated the two germline ends. The CDR3 sequence: CASSLVQIETQYF. DNA for the CDR3: TGTGCCAGCAGCTTAGTGCAGATAGAGACCCAGTACTTC.

The CDR3 reads CATSRDRGDRAQPQHF. CDR3 nucleotides: TGTGCCACCAGCAGGGACAGGGGCGATCGAGCTCAGCCCCAGCATTTT. This chain uses TRBV15 with TRBJ1-5, with 9 bases identical to TRBD1. The CDR3 runs to 16 residues. With 3 bases clipped from V and 6 bases from J, the junction kept 9 bases outside the gene matches. Germline V gene data show CDR1 as LNHNV and CDR2 as YYDKDF (reference sequence).

The chain carries TRBV27 and TRBJ1-2; tentative D call: TRBD1 (6 bases). Germline V gene data show CDR1 as MNHEY and CDR2 as SMNVEV (reference sequence). V lost 6 bases, J lost 3 bases, and 11 bases lay in between. The CDR3 is 13 amino acids. The CDR3 region has the DNA TGTGCCAGCAGGACTACAGGGTACTATGGCTACACCTTC. Its translation: CASRTTGYYGYTF.

The V call is TRBV27, the J call TRBJ2-7; a weak D match, TRBD2 (6 bases). CDR3 length: 15 residues. The germline V and J ends were trimmed by 5 bases and 5 bases, with 19 bases remaining between them. Germline CDR1 is MNHEY and CDR2 is SMNVEV (reference sequence). The chain's CDR3 is CASSPSGRLYNEQYF. CDR3 in DNA: TGTGCCAGCAGTCCCTCCGGGAGATTATATAACGAGCAGTACTTC.

The rearrangement links TRBV7-9 to TRBJ1-1; tentative D call: TRBD1 (5 bases). Germline-derived CDR1 and CDR2 are SEHNR and FQNEAQ (reference sequence). The CDR3 extends over 17 amino acids. V was cut by 5 bases and J by 5 bases, with 24 bases left in between. As DNA, the CDR3 is TGTGCCAGCAGCACGCAAACGTCCACTTGGGGGAGGACTGAAGCTTTCTTT. It encodes CASSTQTSTWGRTEAFF.

V gene TRBV7-6 combines with J gene TRBJ2-3; D is perhaps TRBD2 (6 bases). This CDR3 has 14 residues. Germline assignment: CDR1 SGHVS and CDR2 FNYEAQ. With 6 bases removed from V and 0 bases from J, the gap between germline ends came to 10 bases. The CDR3 reads CASSREISTDTQYF. The CDR3 DNA follows: TGTGCCAGCAGTCGGGAGATCAGCACAGATACGCAGTATTTT.

The CDR3 region is CASSPRLAGAQETQYF. DNA of the CDR3: TGTGCCAGCAGCCCCAGACTAGCGGGGGCCCAAGAGACCCAGTACTTC. The chain couples TRBV11-3 to TRBJ2-5; 12 bases are a match to TRBD2. The CDR3 has 16 residues. After removal of 5 bases from V and 1 base from J, the junction contained 5 bases not matched to a gene. Germline V CDR1 and CDR2: SGHNT, YENEEA.

V is TRBV5-1 and J is TRBJ1-1; 8 bases match TRBD1. V shed 4 bases, J shed 1 base, and the junction held 9 bases outside the gene matches. Germline V CDR1 and CDR2: SGHRS, YFSETQ. The CDR3 loop spans 16 amino acids. The CDR3 nucleotides are TGCGCCAGCAGCCCCCCGACAGGGGTTGAGAACACTGAAGCTTTCTTT. Amino acids: CASSPPTGVENTEAFF.

The chain carries TRBV5-1 and TRBJ1-1; TRBD1 aligns across 9 bases. Germline trimming cut 4 bases from V and 10 bases from J; bases unmatched to any gene: 14. This CDR3 has 15 amino acids. Germline V gives CDR1 SGHRS, CDR2 YFSETQ. CDR3 bases: TGCGCCAGCAGCATAGAACCGGGACAGGGAACGGGAGCTTTCTTT. Its protein product is CASSIEPGQGTGAFF.

The rearrangement uses TRBV4-2 and TRBJ2-5; 7 nucleotides agree with TRBD1. There are 19 residues in the CDR3. After removal of 0 bases from V and 0 bases from J, the junction contained 13 bases not matched to a gene. The germline V gene encodes CDR1 LGHNA and CDR2 YNFKEQ. CDR3 bases: TGTGCCAGCAGCCAAGATCGAATTAGGCAGGGGGTTTACCAAGAGACCCAGTACTTC. It encodes CASSQDRIRQGVYQETQYF.